This TCR beta chain was captured in a study of CD8+CD57+ T cells in acquired aplastic anemia. Study at large: The mean DNA yield obtained from sorted CD4+ and CD8+ cells came to 3.2 ug. Whole-study findings and limits: Patients and controls shared some 29 CD8+ CDR3 sequences, which appeared highly expressed in patients and within their immunodominant clones.

The template used for profiling TCR beta VDJ and CDR3 was genomic DNA. TCRdb re-derived calls from the reads in MiXCR, one entry per CDR3 protein. The sample lists some 200,000 distinct CDR3 sequences, almost 35% occurring once. V was shortened by 2 bases and J by 8 bases, with 11 bases between the two germline ends. There are 14 residues in the CDR3. Germline loops: CDR1 SGDLS, CDR2 YYNGEE. Many counts were recorded for this clonotype. Antigen unknown. Sequenced: sorted CD4+, CD8+, or CD8+CD57+ T cells (not recorded which) from PBMCs. This sequence joins TRBV9 and TRBJ1-6; D may be TRBD1 (5 bases). The receptor was derived from a human donor in good health, serving as a control. The CDR3 DNA is TGTGCCAGCAGCGTGGCAGGGATTGATTCACCCCTCCACTTT. It translates to CASSVAGIDSPLHF.